This TCR beta chain was recovered during a study of blood T cell repertoires in COVID-19. Looking at the study overall: The samples span acute and convalescent COVID-19 from the United States, Italy and Spain.

Germline V gene lookup returns CDR1 SGHNT and CDR2 YYREEE (reference sequence). J gave up 3 bases and V 4 bases, and 4 bases lay outside the gene matches. The CDR3 is made up of 13 amino acids. Produced via immunoSEQ multiplex PCR; TCRdb's table is partial and in-frame only. The sample contains approximately 280,000 clones, 86% of which appear only once. The sequencing input was peripheral blood. The TCR originated in a woman aged 30 to 39 who had recovered from COVID-19. The gene calls are TRBV5-4 and TRBJ2-7; 7 bases are shared with TRBD1. The DNA of the CDR3 is TGTGCCAGCAGCCTAAGACAGGGCTACGAGCAGTACTTC. Translation gives CASSLRQGYEQYF.